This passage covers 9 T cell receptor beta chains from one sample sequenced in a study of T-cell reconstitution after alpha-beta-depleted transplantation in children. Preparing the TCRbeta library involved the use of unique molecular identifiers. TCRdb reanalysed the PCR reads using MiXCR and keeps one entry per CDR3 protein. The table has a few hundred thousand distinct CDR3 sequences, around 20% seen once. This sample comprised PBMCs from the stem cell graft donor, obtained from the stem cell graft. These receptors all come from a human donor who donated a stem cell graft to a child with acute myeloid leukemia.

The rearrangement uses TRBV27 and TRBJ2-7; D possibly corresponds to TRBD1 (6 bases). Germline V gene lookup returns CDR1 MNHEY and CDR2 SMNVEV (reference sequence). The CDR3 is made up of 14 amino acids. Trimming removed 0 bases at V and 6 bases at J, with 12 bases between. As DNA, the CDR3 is TGTGCCAGCAGTTTATCAGGGGGTCAGGGCGAGCAGTACTTC. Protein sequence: CASSLSGGQGEQYF.

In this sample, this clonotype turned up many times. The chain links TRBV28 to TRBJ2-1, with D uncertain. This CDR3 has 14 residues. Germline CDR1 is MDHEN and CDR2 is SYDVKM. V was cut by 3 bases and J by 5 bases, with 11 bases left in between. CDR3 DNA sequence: TGTGCCAGCAGTTTCTTGGACGACAACAATGAGCAGTTCTTC. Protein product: CASSFLDDNNEQFF.

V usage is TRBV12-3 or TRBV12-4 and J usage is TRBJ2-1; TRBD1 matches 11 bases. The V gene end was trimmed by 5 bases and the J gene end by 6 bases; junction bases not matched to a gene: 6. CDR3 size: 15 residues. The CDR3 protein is CASSPGQGVGNEQFF. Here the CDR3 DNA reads TGTGCCAGCAGTCCGGGACAGGGGGTGGGCAATGAGCAGTTCTTC.

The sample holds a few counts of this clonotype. In DNA form, the CDR3 reads TGTGCCAGCAGTTACGGGGGGACAGGCCTGACCTACGAGCAGTACTTC. It is translated as CASSYGGTGLTYEQYF. V and J are TRBV6-5 and TRBJ2-7, with 8 nucleotides matching TRBD1. Trimming cost V 2 bases and J 2 bases; bases outside gene matches: 8. From germline, CDR1 is MNHEY and CDR2 SVGAGI. CDR3 length: 16 residues.

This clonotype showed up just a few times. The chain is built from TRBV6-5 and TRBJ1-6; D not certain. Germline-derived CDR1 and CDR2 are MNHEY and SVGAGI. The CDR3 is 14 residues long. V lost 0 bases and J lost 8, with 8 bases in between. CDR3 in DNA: TGTGCCAGCAGTTACTCGTGGGGAGATTCACCCCTCCACTTT. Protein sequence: CASSYSWGDSPLHF.

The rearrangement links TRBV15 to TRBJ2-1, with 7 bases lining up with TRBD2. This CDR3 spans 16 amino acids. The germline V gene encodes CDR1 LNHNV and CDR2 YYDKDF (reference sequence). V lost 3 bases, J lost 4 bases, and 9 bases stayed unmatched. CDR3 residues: CATSRNDQRGYNEQFF. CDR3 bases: TGTGCCACCAGCAGGAACGATCAGCGGGGTTACAATGAGCAGTTCTTC.

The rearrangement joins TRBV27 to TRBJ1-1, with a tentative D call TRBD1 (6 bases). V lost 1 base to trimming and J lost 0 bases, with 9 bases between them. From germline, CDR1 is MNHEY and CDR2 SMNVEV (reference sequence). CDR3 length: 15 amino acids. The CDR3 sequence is CASSLLGGMNTEAFF. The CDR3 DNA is TGTGCCAGCAGTTTATTAGGGGGGATGAACACTGAAGCTTTCTTT.

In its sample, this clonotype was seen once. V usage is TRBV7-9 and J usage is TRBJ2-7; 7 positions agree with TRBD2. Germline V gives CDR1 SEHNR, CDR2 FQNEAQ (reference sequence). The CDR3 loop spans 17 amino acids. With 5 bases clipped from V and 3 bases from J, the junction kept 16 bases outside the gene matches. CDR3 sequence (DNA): TGTGCCAGCAGCCCCACCCCTGTTGGGACTAAAATCTACGAGCAGTACTTC. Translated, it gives CASSPTPVGTKIYEQYF.

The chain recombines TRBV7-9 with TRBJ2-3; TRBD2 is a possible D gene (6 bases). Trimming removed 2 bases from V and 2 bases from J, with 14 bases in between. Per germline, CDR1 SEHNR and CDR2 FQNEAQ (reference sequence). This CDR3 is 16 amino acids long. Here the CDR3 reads CASSLRGRGYTDTQYF. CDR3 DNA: TGTGCCAGCAGCTTACGAGGTCGGGGGTACACAGATACGCAGTATTTT. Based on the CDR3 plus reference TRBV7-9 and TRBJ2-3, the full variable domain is DTGVSQNPRHKITKRGQNVTFRCDPISEHNRLYWYRQTLGQGPEFLTYFQNEAQLEKSRLLSDRFSAERPKGSFSTLEIQRTEQGDSAMYLCASSLRGRGYTDTQYFGPGTRLTVL.